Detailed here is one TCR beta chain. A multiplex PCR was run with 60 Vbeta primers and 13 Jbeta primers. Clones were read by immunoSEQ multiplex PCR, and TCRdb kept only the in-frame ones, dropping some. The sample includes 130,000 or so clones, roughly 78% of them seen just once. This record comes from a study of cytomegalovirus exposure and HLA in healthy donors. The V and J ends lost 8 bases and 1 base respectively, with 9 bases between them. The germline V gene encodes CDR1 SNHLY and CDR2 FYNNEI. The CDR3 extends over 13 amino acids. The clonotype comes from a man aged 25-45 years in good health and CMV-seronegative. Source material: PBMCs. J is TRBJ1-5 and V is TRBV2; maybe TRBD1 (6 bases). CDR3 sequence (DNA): TGTGCCAGCGCAGGGGAAAGCAATCAGCCCCAGCATTTT. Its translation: CASAGESNQPQHF.